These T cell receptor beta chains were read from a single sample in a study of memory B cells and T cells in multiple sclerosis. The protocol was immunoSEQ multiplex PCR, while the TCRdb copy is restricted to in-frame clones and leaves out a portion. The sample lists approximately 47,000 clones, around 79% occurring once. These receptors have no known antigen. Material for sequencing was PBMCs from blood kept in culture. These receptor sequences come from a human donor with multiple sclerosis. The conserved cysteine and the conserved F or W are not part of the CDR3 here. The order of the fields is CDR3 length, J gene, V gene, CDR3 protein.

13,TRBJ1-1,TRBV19,ASARTDSWNTEAF
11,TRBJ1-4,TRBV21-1,ASSSRDNEKLF
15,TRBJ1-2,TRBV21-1,ASRYLIGYRKTYGYT
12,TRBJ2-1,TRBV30,AWSGGVGGDEQF
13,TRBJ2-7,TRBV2,ASREPSASSFEQY
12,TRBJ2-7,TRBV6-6,ASGEGAHLGEQY
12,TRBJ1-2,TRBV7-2,ASSLARQLYGYT
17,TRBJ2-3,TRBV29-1,SVRTGTTQEGHVSDTQY
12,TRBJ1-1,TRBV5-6,ASSLGGGNTEAF
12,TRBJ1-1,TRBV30,AWSAIGGGSEAF
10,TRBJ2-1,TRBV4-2,ASSRESVEQF
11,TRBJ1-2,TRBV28,ASTLGGRGGYT
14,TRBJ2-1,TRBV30,AWSGEGGLSLNEQF
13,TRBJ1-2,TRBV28,ASRRGGSWDYGYT
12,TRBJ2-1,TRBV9,ASSPVWSHNEQF
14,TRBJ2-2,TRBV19,ASSLEGTGSVGELF
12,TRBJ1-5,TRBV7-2,ASSREGPVQPQH
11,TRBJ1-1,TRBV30,AWSVIEGTEAF
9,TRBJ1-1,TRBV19,ASSIRRQAF
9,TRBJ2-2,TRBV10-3,AITGAGELF
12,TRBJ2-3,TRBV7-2,ASSRKAYTDTQY
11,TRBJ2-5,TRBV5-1,ASSDGGWETQY
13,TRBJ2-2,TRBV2,ASSPDRANTGELF
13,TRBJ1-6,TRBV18,ASSPRITGDSPLH
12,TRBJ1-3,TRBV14,ASSQWGTGNTIY
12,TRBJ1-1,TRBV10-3,AIRNGQGYTEAF
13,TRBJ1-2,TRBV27,ASSFGGGANYGYT
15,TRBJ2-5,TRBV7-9,ASSSGTSGGLKETQY
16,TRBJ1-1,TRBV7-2,ASSLMAYGNRVNTEAF
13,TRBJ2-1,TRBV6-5,ASRTGLAGVGEQF
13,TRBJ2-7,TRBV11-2,ASSPGQGVSYEQY
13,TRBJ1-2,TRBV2,ASNFLGQAPYGYT
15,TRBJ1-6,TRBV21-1,ASSKRGTGGCDSPLH
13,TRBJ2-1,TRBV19,ASSASGGRYNEQF
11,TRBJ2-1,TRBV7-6,ASSLIPGREQF
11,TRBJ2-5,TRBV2,ASSGEGRETQY
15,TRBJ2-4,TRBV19,ASSPGQGVWSKNIQY
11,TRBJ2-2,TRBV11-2,ASRVWVAGELF
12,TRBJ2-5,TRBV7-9,ASSVGTAKETQY
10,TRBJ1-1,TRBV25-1,ATLGPNTEAF
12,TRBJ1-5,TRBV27,ASSLQGAGQPQH
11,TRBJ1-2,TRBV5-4,ASSSPGTDGYT
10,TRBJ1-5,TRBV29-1,SVQTGGQPQH
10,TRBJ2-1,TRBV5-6,ASSFWGNEQF
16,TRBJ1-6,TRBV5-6,ASSFMIGSNSYNSPLH
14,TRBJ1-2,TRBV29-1,SAPGTGENWSYGYT
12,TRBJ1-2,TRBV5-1,ASRNGWESYGYT
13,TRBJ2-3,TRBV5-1,ASSFQRGAGDTQY
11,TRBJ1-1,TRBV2,ASSLQTGGEAF
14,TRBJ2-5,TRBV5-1,ASSLDVVTGLETQY
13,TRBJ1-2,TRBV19,ASSPIQGVRYGYT
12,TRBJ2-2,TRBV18,ASSPGQGTGELF
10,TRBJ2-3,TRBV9,ASSVGADTQY
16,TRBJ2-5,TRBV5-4,ASSPGDMAGGLQETQY
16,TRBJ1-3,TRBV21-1,ASSKAREHLASGNTIY
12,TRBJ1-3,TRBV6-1,ASSKPDSGNTIY
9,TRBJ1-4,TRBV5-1,ASSLGEKLF
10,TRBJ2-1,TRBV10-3,AISSTDNEQF
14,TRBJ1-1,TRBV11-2,ASSLDTTLSNTEAF